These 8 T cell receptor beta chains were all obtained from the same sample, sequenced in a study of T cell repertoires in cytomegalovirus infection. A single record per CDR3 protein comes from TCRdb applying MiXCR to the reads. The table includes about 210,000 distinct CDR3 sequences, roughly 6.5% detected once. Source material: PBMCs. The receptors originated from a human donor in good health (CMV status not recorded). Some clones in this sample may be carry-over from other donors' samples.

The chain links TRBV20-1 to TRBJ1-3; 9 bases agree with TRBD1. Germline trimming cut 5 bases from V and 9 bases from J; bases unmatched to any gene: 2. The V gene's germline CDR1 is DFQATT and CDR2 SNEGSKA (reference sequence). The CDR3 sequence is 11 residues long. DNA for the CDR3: TGCAGTGCTCAGACAGGGGGCACCATATATTTT. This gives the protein CSAQTGGTIYF.

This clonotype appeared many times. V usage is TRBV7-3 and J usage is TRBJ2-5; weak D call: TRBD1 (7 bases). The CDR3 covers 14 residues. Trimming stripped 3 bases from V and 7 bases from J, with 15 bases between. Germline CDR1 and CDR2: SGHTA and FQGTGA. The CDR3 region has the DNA TGTGCCAGCAGCTTCCGTGGAGGGGGCGCGACCCAGTACTTC. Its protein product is CASSFRGGGATQYF.

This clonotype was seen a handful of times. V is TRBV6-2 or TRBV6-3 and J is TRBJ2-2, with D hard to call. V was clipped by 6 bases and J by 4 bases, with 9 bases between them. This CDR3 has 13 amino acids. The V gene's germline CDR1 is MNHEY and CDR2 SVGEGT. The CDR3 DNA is TGTGCCAGCAGCCGCCCCCCCACCGGGGAGCTGTTTTTT. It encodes CASSRPPTGELFF.

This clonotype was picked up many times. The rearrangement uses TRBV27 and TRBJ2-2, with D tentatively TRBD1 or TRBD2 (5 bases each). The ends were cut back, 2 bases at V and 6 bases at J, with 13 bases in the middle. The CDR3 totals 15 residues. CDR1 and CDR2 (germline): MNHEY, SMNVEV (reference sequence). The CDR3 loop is CASSLVVGAAGELFF. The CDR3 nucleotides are TGTGCCAGCAGTTTAGTCGTCGGGGCGGCCGGGGAGCTGTTTTTT.

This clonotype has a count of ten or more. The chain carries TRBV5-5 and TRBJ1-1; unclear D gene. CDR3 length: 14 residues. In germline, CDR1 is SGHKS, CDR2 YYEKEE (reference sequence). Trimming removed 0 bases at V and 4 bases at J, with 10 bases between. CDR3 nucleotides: TGTGCCAGCAGCTTGGGTGTGGAGTTCACTGAAGCTTTCTTT. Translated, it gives CASSLGVEFTEAFF.

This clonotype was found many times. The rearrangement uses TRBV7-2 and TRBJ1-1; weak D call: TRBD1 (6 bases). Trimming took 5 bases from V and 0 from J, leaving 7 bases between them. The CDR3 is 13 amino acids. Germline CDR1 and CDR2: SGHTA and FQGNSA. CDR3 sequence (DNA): TGTGCCAGCAGCGGGACACTGAACACTGAAGCTTTCTTT. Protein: CASSGTLNTEAFF.

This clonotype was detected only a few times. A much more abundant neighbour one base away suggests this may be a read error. The CDR3, as DNA: TGTGCCAGCAGTTTGCTTGTAAGGGCTGGCGGTTCCTACGAGCAGTACTTC. Its protein product is CASSLLVRAGGSYEQYF. The chain recombines TRBV12-3 or TRBV12-4 with TRBJ2-7; the D is unclear. The V gene lost 3 bases and the J gene lost 1 base, with 19 bases spanning the gap. This CDR3 spans 17 amino acids.

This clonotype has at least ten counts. The CDR3 protein is CASRHAGANVLTF. The CDR3 DNA is TGTGCCAGTCGGCACGCGGGGGCCAACGTCCTGACTTTC. The rearrangement joins TRBV27 to TRBJ2-6; D not certain. This CDR3 contains 13 residues. Germline V CDR1 and CDR2: MNHEY, SMNVEV (reference sequence). V was trimmed by 9 bases and J by 4 bases, leaving 10 bases between them. The full variable domain, rest sourced from reference TRBV27 and TRBJ2-6, is EAQVTQNPRYLITVTGKKLTVTCSQNMNHEYMSWYRQDPGLGLRQIYYSMNVEVTDKGDVPEGYKVSRKEKRNFPLILESPSPNQTSLYFCASRHAGANVLTFGAGSRLTVL.